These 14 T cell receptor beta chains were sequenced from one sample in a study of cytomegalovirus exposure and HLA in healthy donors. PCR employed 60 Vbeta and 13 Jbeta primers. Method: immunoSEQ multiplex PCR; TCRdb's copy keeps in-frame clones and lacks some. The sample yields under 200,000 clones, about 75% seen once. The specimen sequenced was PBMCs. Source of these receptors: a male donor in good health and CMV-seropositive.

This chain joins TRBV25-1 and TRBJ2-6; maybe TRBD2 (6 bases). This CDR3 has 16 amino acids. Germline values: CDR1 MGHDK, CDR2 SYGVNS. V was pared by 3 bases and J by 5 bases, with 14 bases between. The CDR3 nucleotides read TGTGCCAGCAGTGAGCCGGGGACTCGGCGGGCCAACGTCCTGACTTTC. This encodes CASSEPGTRRANVLTF.

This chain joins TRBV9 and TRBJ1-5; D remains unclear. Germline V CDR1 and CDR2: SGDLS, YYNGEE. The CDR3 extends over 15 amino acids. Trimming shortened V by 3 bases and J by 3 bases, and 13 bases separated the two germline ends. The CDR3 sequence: CASSARGSSNQPQHF. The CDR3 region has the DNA TGTGCCAGCAGCGCTCGCGGCAGTTCCAATCAGCCCCAGCATTTT.

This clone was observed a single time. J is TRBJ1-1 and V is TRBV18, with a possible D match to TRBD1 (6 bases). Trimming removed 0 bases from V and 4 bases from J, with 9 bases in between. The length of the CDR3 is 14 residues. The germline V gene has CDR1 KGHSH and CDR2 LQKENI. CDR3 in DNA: TGTGCCAGCTCACCACCGGGGGCGGCCACTGAAGCTTTCTTT. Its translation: CASSPPGAATEAFF.

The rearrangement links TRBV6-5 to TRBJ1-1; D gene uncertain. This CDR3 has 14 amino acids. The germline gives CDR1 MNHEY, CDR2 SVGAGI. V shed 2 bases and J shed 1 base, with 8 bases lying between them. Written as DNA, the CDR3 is TGTGCCAGCAGTTACGGTGGTAGGAACACTGAAGCTTTCTTT. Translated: CASSYGGRNTEAFF.

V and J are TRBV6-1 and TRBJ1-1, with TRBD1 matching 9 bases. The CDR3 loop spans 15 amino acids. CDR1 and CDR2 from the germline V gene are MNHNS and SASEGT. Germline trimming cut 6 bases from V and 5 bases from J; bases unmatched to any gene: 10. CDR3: CASSHTGGAGTEAFF. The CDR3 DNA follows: TGTGCCAGCAGCCACACAGGGGGCGCGGGGACTGAAGCTTTCTTT.

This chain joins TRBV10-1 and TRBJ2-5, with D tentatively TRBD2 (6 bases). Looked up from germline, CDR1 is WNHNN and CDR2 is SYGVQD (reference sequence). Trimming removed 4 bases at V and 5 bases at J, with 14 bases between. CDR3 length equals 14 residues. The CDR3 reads CASSASGSGETQYF. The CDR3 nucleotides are TGCGCCAGCAGTGCTTCGGGGAGCGGGGAGACCCAGTACTTC.

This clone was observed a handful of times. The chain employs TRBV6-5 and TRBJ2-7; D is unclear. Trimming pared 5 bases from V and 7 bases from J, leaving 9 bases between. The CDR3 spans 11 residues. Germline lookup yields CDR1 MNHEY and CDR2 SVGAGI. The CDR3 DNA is TGTGCCAGCAGTATCGGAGCAGAGCAGTACTTC. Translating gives CASSIGAEQYF.

The CDR3 sequence is CATGVSSYNEQFF. CDR3 in DNA: TGTGCCACAGGGGTCAGCTCCTACAATGAGCAGTTCTTC. The chain carries TRBV6-5 and TRBJ2-1; possible D gene TRBD1, 6 bases. This CDR3 has 13 amino acids. Germline CDR1 MNHEY, CDR2 SVGAGI. The V end lost 10 bases, the J end lost 0 bases, and 10 bases lay between the germline ends.

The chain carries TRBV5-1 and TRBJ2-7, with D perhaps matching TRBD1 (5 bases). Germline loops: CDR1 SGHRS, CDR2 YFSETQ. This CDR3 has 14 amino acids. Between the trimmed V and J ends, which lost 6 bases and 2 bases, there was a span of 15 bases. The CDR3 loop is CASTDQDMTYEQYF. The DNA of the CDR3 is TGCGCCAGCACCGACCAGGACATGACCTACGAGCAGTACTTC.

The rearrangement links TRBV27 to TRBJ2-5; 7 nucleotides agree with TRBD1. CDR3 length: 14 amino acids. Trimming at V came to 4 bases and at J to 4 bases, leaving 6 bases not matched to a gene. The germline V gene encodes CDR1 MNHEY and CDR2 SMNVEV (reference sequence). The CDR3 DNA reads TGTGCCAGCAGTTCAACGACAGGGACAGAGACCCAGTACTTC. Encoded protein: CASSSTTGTETQYF.

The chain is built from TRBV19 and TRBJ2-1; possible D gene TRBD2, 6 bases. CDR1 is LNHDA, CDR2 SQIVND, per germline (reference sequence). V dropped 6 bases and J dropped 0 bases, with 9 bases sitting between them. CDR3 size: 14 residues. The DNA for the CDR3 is TGTGCCAGTAGAAGGGACTTCTCCTACAATGAGCAGTTCTTC. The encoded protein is CASRRDFSYNEQFF.

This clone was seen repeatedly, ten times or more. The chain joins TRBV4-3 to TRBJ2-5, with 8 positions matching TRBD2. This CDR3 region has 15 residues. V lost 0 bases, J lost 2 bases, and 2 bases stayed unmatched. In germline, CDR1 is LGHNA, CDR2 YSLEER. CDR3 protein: CASSQDRGGQETQYF. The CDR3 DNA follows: TGCGCCAGCAGCCAAGATCGGGGGGGGCAAGAGACCCAGTACTTC.

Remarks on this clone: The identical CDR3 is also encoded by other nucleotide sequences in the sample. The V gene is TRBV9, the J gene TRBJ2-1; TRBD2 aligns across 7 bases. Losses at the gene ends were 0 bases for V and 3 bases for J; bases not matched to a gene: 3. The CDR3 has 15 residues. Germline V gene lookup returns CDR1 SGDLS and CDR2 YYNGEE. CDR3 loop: CASSVGGGGYNEQFF. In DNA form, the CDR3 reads TGTGCCAGCAGCGTAGGAGGCGGGGGCTACAATGAGCAGTTCTTC.

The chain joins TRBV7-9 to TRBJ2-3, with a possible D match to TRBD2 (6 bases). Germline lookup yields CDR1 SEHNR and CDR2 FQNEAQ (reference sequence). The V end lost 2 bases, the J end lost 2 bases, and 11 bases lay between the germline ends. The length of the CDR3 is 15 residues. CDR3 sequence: CASSLRGGATDTQYF. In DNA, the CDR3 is TGTGCCAGCAGCTTAAGGGGCGGGGCCACAGATACGCAGTATTTT.